This TCR beta chain was sequenced in a study of T cell repertoires in cytomegalovirus infection. Study summary: An indication of both CMV infection and matching HLA type came from public TCR beta signatures. Study findings and constraints: It was HLA-C-restricted CMV-specific TCR beta clonotypes that dominated the response ex vivo.

CDR1 is MNHEY, CDR2 SMNVEV, per germline (reference sequence). CDR3 length: 14 residues. One entry per CDR3 protein, called by TCRdb with MiXCR from the reads. The data contain hundreds of thousands of distinct CDR3 sequences, more than 20% of them singletons. Concerning this clonotype: The antigen remains unidentified. A junction boundary mismatches the germline segment, possibly from a read error.

This sequence joins TRBV27 and TRBJ2-2, with TRBD1 matching 8 bases. This clonotype was sampled from a human donor in good health (CMV status not recorded). Some clones in this sample may be carry-over from other donors' samples. The source material was CD8+ T cells from PBMCs. CDR3 in amino acids: CASSGQGPNGELLF. Here the CDR3 DNA reads TGTGCCAGCAGTGGACAGGGCCCGAACGGGGAGCTGCTTTTT.